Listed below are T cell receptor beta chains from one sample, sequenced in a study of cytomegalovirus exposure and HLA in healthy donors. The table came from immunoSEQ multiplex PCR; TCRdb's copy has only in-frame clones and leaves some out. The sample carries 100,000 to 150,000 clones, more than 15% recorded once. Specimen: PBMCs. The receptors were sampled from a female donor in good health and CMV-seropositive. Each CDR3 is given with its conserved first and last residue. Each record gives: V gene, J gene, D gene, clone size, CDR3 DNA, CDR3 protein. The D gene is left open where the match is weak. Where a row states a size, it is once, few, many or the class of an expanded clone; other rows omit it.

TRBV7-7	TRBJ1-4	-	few	TGTGCTAGCAGCTTTCCTGACAGGACCAATGAAAAACTGTTTTTT	CASSFPDRTNEKLFF
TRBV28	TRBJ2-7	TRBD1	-	TGTGCCAGTCTCGAGGGCGGGACAGGGGGCGCGATCTACGAGCAGTACTTC	CASLEGGTGGAIYEQYF
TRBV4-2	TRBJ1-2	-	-	TGTGCCAGCAGCCAACCCCGACAGGACTATGGCTACACCTTC	CASSQPRQDYGYTF
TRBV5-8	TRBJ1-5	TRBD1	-	TGTGCCAGCAGCTTGGGGACAGGGGGTCAGCCCCAGCATTTT	CASSLGTGGQPQHF
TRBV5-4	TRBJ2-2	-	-	TGTGCCAGCAGCCCGGTGGGGGGAACCGGGGAGCTGTTTTTT	CASSPVGGTGELFF
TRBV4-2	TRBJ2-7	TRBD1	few	TGTGCCAGCAGCCTCCGTCCGACAGGGGAACTCTCCTACGAGCAGTACTTC	CASSLRPTGELSYEQYF
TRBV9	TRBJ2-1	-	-	TGTGCCAGCAGCGTAGATGGACGGACTTACAATGAGCAGTTCTTC	CASSVDGRTYNEQFF
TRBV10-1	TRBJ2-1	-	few	TGCGCCAGCAGTTTATGGGGCGATGAGCAGTTCTTC	CASSLWGDEQFF
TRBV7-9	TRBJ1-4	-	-	TGTGCCAGCAGCTTAGGGGCCAAGGACACCCTTGAAAAACTGTTTTTT	CASSLGAKDTLEKLFF
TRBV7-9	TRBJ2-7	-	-	TGTGCCAGCAGCTTAGCGTTGGAGCCCTACGAGCAGTACTTC	CASSLALEPYEQYF
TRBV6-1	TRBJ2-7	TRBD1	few	TGTGCCAGCAGTCTAATGGGACAGGGGGCGCTTGAGCAGTACTTC	CASSLMGQGALEQYF
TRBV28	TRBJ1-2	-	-	TGTGCCAGCAGTTTATCAACATCCCTGGTGGGCTACACCTTC	CASSLSTSLVGYTF
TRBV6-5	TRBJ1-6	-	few	TGTGCCAGCAGTTACGCATCGAGGCGGCAACCCCTCCACTTT	CASSYASRRQPLHF
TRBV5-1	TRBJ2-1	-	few	TGCGCCAGCAGCTTGCCAGGCTCCTACAATGAGCAGTTCTTC	CASSLPGSYNEQFF
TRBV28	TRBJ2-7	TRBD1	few	TGTGCCAGCAGTTTAGGGACAGGGACCCTCCTAGGCTACTACGAGCAGTACTTC	CASSLGTGTLLGYYEQYF
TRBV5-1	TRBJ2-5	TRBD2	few	TGCGCCAGCAGCCGGGGGACTAGATCGGGATCCGGGCTGGAGACCCAGTACTTC	CASSRGTRSGSGLETQYF
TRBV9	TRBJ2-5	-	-	TGTGCCAGCAGCGTAGGGAGCGGACAAGAGACCCAGTACTTC	CASSVGSGQETQYF
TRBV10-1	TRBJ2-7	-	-	TGCGCCAGCAGTGGGGGCGGCAGGCGAAGGTTCTACGAGCAGTACTTC	CASSGGGRRRFYEQYF
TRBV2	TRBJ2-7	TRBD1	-	TGTGCCAGCAGGCAAACCTGGGACAGGGGGAACGAGCAGTACTTC	CASRQTWDRGNEQYF
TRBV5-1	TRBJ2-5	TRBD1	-	TGCGCCAGCAGCAGGGACGGGACAGAGGGAGAGACCCAGTACTTC	CASSRDGTEGETQYF
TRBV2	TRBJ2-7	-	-	TGTGCCAGCAACATGGGGCAGGGTCGCTACGAGCAGTACTTC	CASNMGQGRYEQYF
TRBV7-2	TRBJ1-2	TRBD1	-	TGTGCCAGCAGCTTAGTAGGACAGGGGCGTTTCTATGGCTACACCTTC	CASSLVGQGRFYGYTF
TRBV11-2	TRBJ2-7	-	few	TGTGCCAGCAGCCCCCCGCAGGGGCTCTCCTACGAGCAGTACTTC	CASSPPQGLSYEQYF
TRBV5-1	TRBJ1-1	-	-	TGCGCCAGCAGCTTGGTACGCCAGATAGGAGGTGAAGCTTTCTTT	CASSLVRQIGGEAFF
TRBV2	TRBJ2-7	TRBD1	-	TGTGCCAGCAGTGCCGGGACAGGGGCCTACGAGCAGTACTTC	CASSAGTGAYEQYF
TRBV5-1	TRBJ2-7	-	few	TGCGCCAGCAGCCCGGGGCGGGGTTACGAGCAGTACTTC	CASSPGRGYEQYF
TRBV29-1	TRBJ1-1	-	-	TGCAGCTCTGAGGAACTAAATTTTGAAGCTTTCTTT	CSSEELNFEAFF
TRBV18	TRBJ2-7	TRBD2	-	TGTGCCAGCTCACCATTTGGACTAGCGGGGAGTTACGAGCAGTACTTC	CASSPFGLAGSYEQYF
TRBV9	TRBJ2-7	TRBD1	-	TGTGCCAGCAGCACCCGGCCTTGGGACAGAACCTACGAGCAGTACTTC	CASSTRPWDRTYEQYF
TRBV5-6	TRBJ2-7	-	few	TGTGCCAGCAGCCCGGCTCGGGACTTCTCCTACGAGCAGTACTTC	CASSPARDFSYEQYF
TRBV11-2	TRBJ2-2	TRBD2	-	TGTGCCAGCAGCTTCTTTCCGGGGGGGCTGGGCACCGGGGAGCTGTTTTTT	CASSFFPGGLGTGELFF